This T cell receptor beta chain was obtained from a study of blood T cell repertoires in COVID-19. Study at large: The analysed material was cDNA or gDNA that came from T cells, B-cell-depleted T cells, or PBMCs.

The CDR3 loop spans 18 amino acids. Germline CDR1 is SGDLS and CDR2 is YYNGEE. V lost 0 bases to trimming and J lost 7 bases; unmatched junction nucleotides: 10. Source study methods: Scientists estimated how many nucleated cells there were by amplifying reference gene primers. Data came from immunoSEQ multiplex PCR; TCRdb stores just in-frame clones and leaves some out. The D gene and trimming were derived from the DNA, and the V and J assignments and clone size from that table. The repertoire consists of about 140,000 clones, with about 78% occurring once and the leading ten covering roughly 9.7%. V gene TRBV9 combines with J gene TRBJ2-3; TRBD2 agrees at 14 bases. The receptor's source is a man between 60 and 75 years old who had recovered from COVID-19. The source material was peripheral blood. The CDR3 loop reads CASSVEPWTSGRLHTQYF. CDR3 DNA: TGTGCCAGCAGCGTAGAACCCTGGACTAGCGGGAGGTTACATACGCAGTATTTT.